These T cell receptor beta chains were read from a single sample in a study of cytomegalovirus exposure and HLA in healthy donors. Sequencing was performed with immunoSEQ multiplex PCR; in TCRdb, only in-frame clones are kept and a portion is missing. The sample has 170,000 or so clones; around 72% are singletons. Sequences were obtained from PBMCs. The receptors derive from a woman aged 50 to 60 in good health and CMV-seropositive. Both conserved end residues are part of each CDR3. A D gene is named only where the DNA matches it firmly. Expanded clones are given a class, and other clones once, few, many or no size at all.

d_call	clone_size	v_call	j_call	cdr3_aa	cdr3_nt
TRBD1	few	TRBV5-3	TRBJ1-3	CARSIQDRLRGNTIYF	TGTGCCAGAAGCATCCAGGACAGGCTAAGAGGAAACACCATATATTTT
NA	NA	TRBV11-2	TRBJ2-5	CASSLWSGETQYF	TGTGCCAGCAGCTTATGGAGTGGGGAGACCCAGTACTTC
TRBD1	NA	TRBV7-6	TRBJ1-2	CASSPLFSRTGRWPNYGYTF	TGTGCCAGCAGCCCCTTATTCAGTCGGACAGGTCGTTGGCCTAACTATGGCTACACCTTC
TRBD2	NA	TRBV27	TRBJ2-5	CASSSRTSGYQETQYF	TGTGCCAGCAGTTCTAGGACTAGCGGGTACCAAGAGACCCAGTACTTC
NA	once	TRBV2	TRBJ2-6	CASSRDKFSGANGLTF	TGTGCCAGCTCACGGGACAAGTTCTCTGGGGCCAACGGCCTGACTTTC
NA	NA	TRBV27	TRBJ1-2	CATLDGRYGYTF	TGTGCCACACTAGACGGACGCTATGGCTACACCTTC
TRBD2	NA	TRBV19	TRBJ2-5	CASSTSGGPQYF	TGTGCCAGTAGTACCAGCGGGGGGCCCCAGTACTTC
NA	NA	TRBV28	TRBJ1-2	CASSLSRGAQYGYTF	TGTGCCAGCAGTTTATCGCGGGGGGCGCAGTATGGCTACACCTTC
TRBD1	NA	TRBV5-1	TRBJ2-1	CASSLPGTGNEQFF	TGCGCCAGCAGCTTGCCGGGGACAGGCAATGAGCAGTTCTTC
NA	NA	TRBV6-6	TRBJ1-2	CASSSNQGLPPTF	TGTGCCAGCAGTTCCAATCAGGGGCTGCCCCCCACCTTC
NA	NA	TRBV6-6	TRBJ1-1	CASSKLDGTEAFF	TGTGCCAGCAGTAAACTTGACGGGACTGAAGCTTTCTTT
TRBD1	NA	TRBV19	TRBJ1-2	CASTPTDRDVSYTF	TGTGCCAGTACCCCGACAGACAGGGACGTGAGTTACACCTTC
TRBD2	NA	TRBV2	TRBJ2-7	CASRSLAGSSYEQYF	TGTGCCAGCAGGAGTCTAGCGGGGTCTTCCTACGAGCAGTACTTC
NA	NA	TRBV14	TRBJ2-7	CASSQGAGGEQYF	TGTGCCAGCAGCCAAGGAGCAGGTGGGGAGCAGTACTTC
NA	NA	TRBV5-5	TRBJ2-2	CASSTLMAAGELFF	TGTGCCAGCAGCACGTTGATGGCCGCCGGGGAGCTGTTTTTT
TRBD2	NA	TRBV7-2	TRBJ2-3	CASSSRRAGVGTDTQYF	TGTGCCAGCAGCTCGAGACGAGCGGGAGTGGGGACAGATACGCAGTATTTT
NA	NA	TRBV6-6	TRBJ1-6	CASRPQGFGDSPLHF	TGTGCCAGCCGCCCGCAGGGGTTTGGAGATTCACCCCTCCACTTT
TRBD2	NA	TRBV19	TRBJ2-7	CASSRGGYEQYF	TGTGCCAGTAGTAGGGGGGGCTACGAGCAGTACTTC
TRBD1	NA	TRBV6-1	TRBJ1-5	CASSESTGANQPQHF	TGTGCCAGCAGTGAATCTACAGGGGCAAATCAGCCCCAGCATTTT
TRBD1	NA	TRBV11-3	TRBJ2-1	CASSFRQGGYNEQFF	TGTGCCAGCAGCTTCAGACAGGGCGGGTACAATGAGCAGTTCTTC
TRBD1	NA	TRBV10-1	TRBJ1-2	CARVTGDNYGYTF	TGCGCCAGGGTCACAGGGGACAACTATGGCTACACCTTC
TRBD2	NA	TRBV27	TRBJ2-7	CASSFILPGLAGGAGYEQYF	TGTGCCAGCAGTTTTATCCTTCCGGGACTAGCGGGAGGGGCGGGCTACGAGCAGTACTTC
TRBD2	NA	TRBV7-2	TRBJ2-1	CASSRLAGGPVNEQFF	TGTGCCAGCAGCCGACTAGCGGGAGGGCCAGTCAATGAGCAGTTCTTC
TRBD1	NA	TRBV5-1	TRBJ1-4	CASSSDRVGEKLFF	TGCGCCAGCAGCTCGGACAGGGTGGGCGAAAAACTGTTTTTT
TRBD2	NA	TRBV27	TRBJ2-7	CASRILWASGAYEQYF	TGTGCCAGCAGAATCTTGTGGGCTAGCGGAGCCTACGAGCAGTACTTC
NA	NA	TRBV2	TRBJ1-4	CATHRARGTNEKLFF	TGTGCCACCCACAGGGCGAGGGGGACTAATGAAAAACTGTTTTTT
NA	NA	TRBV7-2	TRBJ2-7	CASSLAVGLADF	TGTGCCAGCAGCTTAGCGGTAGGACTGGCGGACTTC
NA	NA	TRBV2	TRBJ2-5	CAKGGTAPFETQYF	TGTGCCAAAGGAGGGACTGCCCCTTTTGAGACCCAGTACTTC
TRBD1	NA	TRBV19	TRBJ1-1	CASSPPNGQGEAFF	TGTGCCAGTAGTCCACCAAACGGACAGGGTGAAGCTTTCTTT
TRBD2	NA	TRBV4-3	TRBJ2-7	CASSQTPGLAGDEQYF	TGCGCCAGCAGCCAAACGCCGGGACTAGCTGGGGACGAGCAGTACTTC
NA	NA	TRBV7-2	TRBJ1-5	CASSFPDQPQHF	TGTGCCAGCAGCTTCCCGGATCAGCCCCAGCATTTT
NA	NA	TRBV6-5	TRBJ1-1	CASGLAEAFF	TGTGCCAGCGGCCTCGCTGAAGCTTTCTTT
NA	NA	TRBV28	TRBJ1-2	CASRSERGTANYGYTF	TGTGCCAGCCGCTCAGAGCGGGGGACGGCTAACTATGGCTACACCTTC
NA	NA	TRBV19	TRBJ2-7	CASSTGGEQYF	TGTGCCAGTAGTACCGGGGGCGAGCAGTACTTC
NA	NA	TRBV27	TRBJ1-4	CASSFGRSNEKLFF	TGTGCCAGCAGTTTCGGGAGGTCTAATGAAAAACTGTTTTTT
NA	NA	TRBV2	TRBJ2-1	CASSGHGDEQFF	TGTGCCAGCAGTGGACACGGGGATGAGCAGTTCTTC
NA	NA	TRBV4-1	TRBJ1-5	CASSDTDIFSNQPQHF	TGCGCCAGCAGCGACACGGATATCTTTAGCAATCAGCCCCAGCATTTT
NA	NA	TRBV4-2	TRBJ2-3	CASSQVLGASDTQYF	TGTGCCAGCAGCCAAGTTCTAGGGGCGAGTGATACGCAGTATTTT
TRBD2	once	TRBV15	TRBJ2-2	CATSRYGGTSGSATGELFF	TGTGCCACCAGCAGATACGGGGGCACTAGCGGGAGCGCCACCGGGGAGCTGTTTTTT
NA	NA	TRBV6-4	TRBJ1-4	CASSVTPATNEKLFF	TGTGCCAGCAGTGTAACACCTGCAACTAATGAAAAACTGTTTTTT
TRBD1	NA	TRBV5-5	TRBJ1-6	CASSPSDRANSPLHF	TGTGCCAGCAGCCCGAGCGACAGGGCTAATTCACCCCTCCACTTT